These 26 T cell receptor beta chains were all obtained from the same sample, sequenced in a study of regulatory T cells in long-lasting Graves disease. Through Arm-PCR of CDR3 regions and iRepertoire HTBI primers, TCR beta libraries were built. One entry per CDR3 protein results from TCRdb running MiXCR on the multiplex PCR reads. The data show 300,000 to 400,000 distinct CDR3 sequences, over 15% seen once. The time point was: newly diagnosed GD, antithyroid drugs for less than 3 months. Making the TCR library involved RNA that had been extracted from PBMCs. These data were likewise used in another study, on T cells in Graves' hyperthyroidism and ophthalmopathy.

Specimen: peripheral blood mononuclear cells (PBMCs), collected at new diagnosis, from a patient treated with antithyroid drugs. All receptors derive from a man between 35 and 55 years old with Graves disease.

This clonotype was seen at least ten times. The V gene is TRBV28, the J gene TRBJ2-5; either TRBD1 or TRBD2 may supply D (5 bases each). Trimming took 7 bases from V and 1 from J, leaving 19 bases between them. The germline CDR1 and CDR2 sequences are MDHEN and SYDVKM. The CDR3 runs to 16 residues. CDR3 region: CASTRDEQTLQETQYF. CDR3 nucleotide sequence: TGTGCCAGCACCAGGGACGAGCAAACCCTCCAAGAGACCCAGTACTTC.

This clonotype was counted ten times or more. J is TRBJ2-2 and V is TRBV6-1; 8 nucleotides match TRBD1. This CDR3 contains 16 residues. Trimming removed 5 bases from V and 7 bases from J; junction bases left unmatched: 12. Germline V gene lookup returns CDR1 MNHNS and CDR2 SASEGT. This CDR3 is CASSIQGALSIGELFF. DNA for the CDR3: TGTGCCAGCAGTATCCAGGGGGCGCTTTCGATCGGGGAGCTGTTTTTT.

The chain carries TRBV19 and TRBJ2-7; D tentatively fits TRBD1 or TRBD2 (5 bases each). The CDR3 loop spans 13 amino acids. CDR1 and CDR2 (germline): LNHDA, SQIVND (reference sequence). Trimming removed 1 base at V and 7 bases at J, with 11 bases between. This chain's CDR3 is CASSIVGDDEQYF. CDR3 coding DNA: TGTGCCAGTAGTATAGTTGGGGACGATGAGCAGTACTTC.

This clonotype was seen repeatedly, ten times or more. The CDR3 region is CSTSRDRGEKAFF. The CDR3 DNA follows: TGCAGCACGTCGCGGGACAGGGGAGAGAAAGCTTTCTTT. This sequence joins TRBV29-1 and TRBJ1-1, with 10 bases aligning to TRBD1. CDR1 is SQVTM, CDR2 ANQGSEA, per germline. The CDR3 totals 13 residues. Trimming cost V 8 bases and J 9 bases; bases outside gene matches: 12.

In its sample, this clonotype was seen many times. The chain employs TRBV20-1 and TRBJ1-6; maybe TRBD1 (6 bases). Germline V gene lookup returns CDR1 DFQATT and CDR2 SNEGSKA (reference sequence). V lost 3 bases and J 14 bases, leaving 11 bases between the germline ends. The CDR3 is 11 residues long. The CDR3 DNA reads TGCAGTGCTAGGGCTCCAGGGGCCCTCCACTTT. Its protein is CSARAPGALHF.

Only a few counts were recorded for this clonotype. A read error may account for a junction end that differs from germline. The chain is built from TRBV7-2 and TRBJ2-5; tentatively, D is TRBD2 (5 bases). This CDR3 spans 12 amino acids. CDR1 is SGHTA, CDR2 FQGNSA, per germline. The CDR3 nucleotides read TGTGCCAGCAGCTTAGCGGGAGCGGCGAGGGACTTC. This translates into CASSLAGAARDF.

This clonotype was recorded many times. The CDR3 reads CSRLDQETQYF. CDR3 DNA sequence: TGCAGTCGACTGGACCAAGAGACCCAGTACTTC. This chain connects TRBV20-1 to TRBJ2-5; no firm D call. V lost 8 bases to trimming and J lost 0 bases, with 7 bases between them. Germline V gene sequence: CDR1 DFQATT, CDR2 SNEGSKA (reference sequence). CDR3 length: 11 amino acids.

This clonotype has only a few counts. This rearrangement joins TRBV7-9 to TRBJ2-1; TRBD2 aligns across 14 bases. The assigned J gene may be wrong: the sequence end matches TRBJ2-5 better. From germline, CDR1 is SEHNR and CDR2 FQNEAQ (reference sequence). The length of the CDR3 is 15 residues. The DNA for the CDR3 is TGTGCCAGCACCAGACTAGCGGGGGGGCTAGAGACCCAGTACTTC. This encodes CASTRLAGGLETQYF.

The J gene is TRBJ2-4, the V gene TRBV7-2, with D possibly called TRBD1 or TRBD2 (5 bases each). From germline, CDR1 is SGHTA and CDR2 FQGNSA. This CDR3 spans 14 amino acids. With 6 bases removed from V and 4 bases from J, the gap between germline ends came to 13 bases. The CDR3: CASSHGAAKNIQYF. The CDR3 region has the DNA TGTGCCAGCAGTCACGGGGCCGCGAAAAACATTCAGTACTTC.

In its sample, this clonotype was seen many times. The genes are TRBV20-1 and TRBJ1-5; D is uncertain. CDR3 length equals 13 residues. Deletions cut 1 base from V and 6 bases from J, with 10 bases between. The germline V gene encodes CDR1 DFQATT and CDR2 SNEGSKA (reference sequence). CDR3 sequence: CSARVWGGQPQHF. CDR3 DNA sequence: TGCAGTGCTAGAGTATGGGGAGGTCAGCCCCAGCATTTT.

This chain joins TRBV9 and TRBJ2-1; TRBD2 matches at 8 bases. The CDR3 has 15 residues. J gave up 5 bases and V 7 bases, and 11 bases lay outside the gene matches. CDR1 and CDR2 from the germline V gene are SGDLS and YYNGEE. In nucleotides, the CDR3 is TGTGCCAGCGGGAGCGGGGGAACCACACACAATGAGCAGTTCTTC. As protein: CASGSGGTTHNEQFF.

This clonotype was detected a few times. The chain couples TRBV30 to TRBJ2-5; TRBD2 is a possible D gene (5 bases). Germline CDR1 GTSNPN, CDR2 SVGIG (reference sequence). This CDR3 has 14 amino acids. Between the trimmed V and J ends, which lost 1 base and 5 bases, there was a span of 14 bases. In nucleotides, the CDR3 is TGTGCCTGGAGTGGCCCGGGAAGTCGGGAGACCCAGTACTTC. Its protein product is CAWSGPGSRETQYF.

There are a few counts of this clonotype. V is TRBV3-1 and J is TRBJ2-3, with 10 bases that match TRBD1. Germline-derived CDR1 and CDR2 are LGHDT and YNNKEL (reference sequence). CDR3 size: 15 residues. With 1 base clipped from V and 5 bases from J, the junction kept 3 bases outside the gene matches. CDR3 residues: CASSQGGTGVDTQYF. The CDR3 DNA follows: TGTGCCAGCAGCCAAGGGGGGACAGGGGTAGATACGCAGTATTTT.

This clonotype was counted at least ten times. The CDR3 DNA reads TGTGCCAGCAGTTCTATGGGGAACTATGGCTACACCTTC. Translation: CASSSMGNYGYTF. The chain is built from TRBV28 and TRBJ1-2, with D uncertain. This CDR3 region has 13 residues. V was pared by 4 bases and J by 2 bases, with 8 bases between. CDR1 MDHEN and CDR2 SYDVKM come from the germline V gene.

This clonotype has just a few counts. The chain uses TRBV12-3 or TRBV12-4 and TRBJ1-4; D call uncertain. With 3 bases removed from V and 8 bases from J, the gap between germline ends came to 10 bases. The CDR3 has 13 residues. The CDR3 nucleotides read TGTGCCAGCAGTTTGACGGGAAGCGAAAAACTGTTTTTT. This sequence encodes CASSLTGSEKLFF.

This sequence joins TRBV20-1 and TRBJ2-2, with a possible D match to TRBD1 (5 bases). This CDR3 has 15 amino acids. Germline V CDR1 and CDR2: DFQATT, SNEGSKA (reference sequence). Deletions cut 3 bases from V and 4 bases from J, with 15 bases between. The CDR3 region is CSARKGLAVTGELFF. As DNA, the CDR3 is TGCAGTGCTAGGAAGGGGCTCGCGGTCACCGGGGAGCTGTTTTTT.

The chain recombines TRBV9 with TRBJ1-4; D ambiguous. The length of the CDR3 is 15 residues. Germline-derived CDR1 and CDR2 are SGDLS and YYNGEE. The germline V and J ends were trimmed by 0 bases and 8 bases, with 14 bases remaining between them. The CDR3 protein is CASSVAGRSGEKLFF. CDR3 DNA: TGTGCCAGCAGCGTAGCGGGGAGGTCGGGCGAAAAACTGTTTTTT.

This clonotype is a singleton in its sample. The chain uses TRBV9 and TRBJ2-1, with TRBD1 as a possible D gene (5 bases). The length of the CDR3 is 16 residues. The germline gives CDR1 SGDLS, CDR2 YYNGEE. Trimming shortened V by 0 bases and J by 7 bases, and 17 bases separated the two germline ends. CDR3 nucleotide sequence: TGTGCCAGCAGCGTAGCTATTGGGCAGGGCATGAATGAGCAGTTCTTC. This sequence encodes CASSVAIGQGMNEQFF.

This clonotype was detected ten times or more. The chain combines TRBV20-1 with TRBJ1-3, with D unresolved. The CDR3 is 12 amino acids. Trimming cost V 5 bases and J 0 bases, with 5 bases left between them. CDR1 is DFQATT and CDR2 is SNEGSKA in the germline V gene (reference sequence). The CDR3 sequence: CSAVSSGNTIYF. The CDR3 nucleotides read TGCAGTGCTGTAAGCTCTGGAAACACCATATATTTT.

This clonotype was recorded at least ten times. The chain recombines TRBV6-2 or TRBV6-3 with TRBJ1-1, with D unclear. Germline V gene lookup returns CDR1 MNHEY and CDR2 SVGEGT. V was shortened by 5 bases and J by 2 bases, with 6 bases between the two germline ends. The CDR3 is 12 residues long. The CDR3 coding sequence is TGTGCCAGCAGTCGCATTAACACTGAAGCTTTCTTT. It encodes CASSRINTEAFF.

This chain joins TRBV10-3 and TRBJ1-1, with D hard to call. V lost 0 bases and J lost 1, with 9 bases in between. CDR1 ENHRY and CDR2 SYGVKD come from the germline V gene. This CDR3 is 15 amino acids long. Here the CDR3 reads CAISESYEENTEAFF. The DNA of the CDR3 is TGTGCCATCAGTGAGTCGTATGAGGAGAACACTGAAGCTTTCTTT.

This clonotype has just a few counts. The genes are TRBV18 and TRBJ2-3; TRBD2 aligns across 8 bases. V dropped 3 bases and J dropped 2; count of bases not matched to a gene: 4. The CDR3 has 15 amino acids. Germline V gene data show CDR1 as KGHSH and CDR2 as LQKENI. The CDR3 spells CASSPVAGNTDTQYF. Here the CDR3 DNA reads TGTGCCAGCTCACCGGTAGCGGGGAACACAGATACGCAGTATTTT.

The chain has TRBV5-1 and TRBJ1-4; D not resolved. Germline assignment: CDR1 SGHRS and CDR2 YFSETQ. The V and J ends lost 4 bases and 5 bases respectively, with 12 bases between them. CDR3 size: 14 residues. The CDR3 sequence is CASSLTDKNEKLFF. The CDR3, as DNA: TGCGCCAGCAGCCTGACGGATAAAAATGAAAAACTGTTTTTT.

The chain is built from TRBV20-1 and TRBJ2-7; D is unresolved. Germline V gives CDR1 DFQATT, CDR2 SNEGSKA (reference sequence). The V and J ends lost 3 bases and 2 bases respectively, with 8 bases between them. The CDR3 is 12 residues long. This CDR3 is CSASPSTYEQYF. CDR3 nucleotides: TGCAGTGCTAGCCCCAGTACCTACGAGCAGTACTTC.

This clonotype came up many times. A read error may account for a junction end that differs from germline. The CDR3 sequence is CASSLAQNTEAFF. The CDR3 nucleotides read TGTGCCAGCAGCTTAGCGCAGAACACTGAAGCTTTCTTT. V and J are TRBV5-1 and TRBJ1-1; D is ambiguous. Germline CDR1 SGHRS, CDR2 YFSETQ. The CDR3 contains 13 residues.

V and J are TRBV27 and TRBJ1-4; D might be TRBD1 (6 bases). Germline V gene sequence: CDR1 MNHEY, CDR2 SMNVEV (reference sequence). CDR3 size: 14 residues. V lost 8 bases and J 8 bases, leaving 18 bases between the germline ends. The CDR3 nucleotides read TGTGCCAGCGGTTGGACAGCTGGTGGAGAAAAACTGTTTTTT. Encoded protein: CASGWTAGGEKLFF.